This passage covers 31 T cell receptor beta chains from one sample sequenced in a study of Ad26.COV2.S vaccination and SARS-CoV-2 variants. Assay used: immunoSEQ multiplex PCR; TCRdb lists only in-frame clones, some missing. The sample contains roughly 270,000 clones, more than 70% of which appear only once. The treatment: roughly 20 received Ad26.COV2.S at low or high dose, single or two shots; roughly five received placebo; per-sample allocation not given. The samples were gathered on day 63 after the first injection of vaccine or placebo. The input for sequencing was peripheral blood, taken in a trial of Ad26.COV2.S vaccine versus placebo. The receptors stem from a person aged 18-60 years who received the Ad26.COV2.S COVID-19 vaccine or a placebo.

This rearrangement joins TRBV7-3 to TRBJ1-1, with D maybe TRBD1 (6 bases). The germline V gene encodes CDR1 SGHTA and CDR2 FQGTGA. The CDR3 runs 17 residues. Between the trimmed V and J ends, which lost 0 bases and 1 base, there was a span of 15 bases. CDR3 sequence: CASSLTAVQGRNTEAFF. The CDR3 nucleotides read TGTGCCAGCAGCTTAACCGCGGTGCAGGGGCGGAACACTGAAGCTTTCTTT.

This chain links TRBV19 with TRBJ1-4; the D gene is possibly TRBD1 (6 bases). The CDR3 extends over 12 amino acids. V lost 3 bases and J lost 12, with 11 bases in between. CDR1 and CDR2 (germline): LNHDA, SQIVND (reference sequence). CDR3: CASSITGRQLFF. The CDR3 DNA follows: TGTGCCAGTAGTATTACAGGGAGACAACTGTTTTTT.

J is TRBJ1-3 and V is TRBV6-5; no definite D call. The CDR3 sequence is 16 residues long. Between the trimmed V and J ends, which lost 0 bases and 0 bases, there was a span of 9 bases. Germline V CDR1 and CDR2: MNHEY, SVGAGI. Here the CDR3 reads CASSYSVSSSGNTIYF. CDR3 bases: TGTGCCAGCAGTTACTCGGTCAGTTCCTCTGGAAACACCATATATTTT.

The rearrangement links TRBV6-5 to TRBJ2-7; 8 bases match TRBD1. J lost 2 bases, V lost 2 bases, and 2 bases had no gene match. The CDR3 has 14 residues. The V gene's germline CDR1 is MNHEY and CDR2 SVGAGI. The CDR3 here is CASSYGQGPYEQYF. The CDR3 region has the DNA TGTGCCAGCAGTTACGGACAGGGACCCTACGAGCAGTACTTC.

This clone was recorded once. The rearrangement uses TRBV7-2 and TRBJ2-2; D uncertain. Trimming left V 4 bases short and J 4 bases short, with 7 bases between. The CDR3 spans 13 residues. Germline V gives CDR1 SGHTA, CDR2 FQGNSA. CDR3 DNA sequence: TGTGCCAGCAGCTCGGACCTCACCGGGGAGCTGTTTTTT. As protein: CASSSDLTGELFF.

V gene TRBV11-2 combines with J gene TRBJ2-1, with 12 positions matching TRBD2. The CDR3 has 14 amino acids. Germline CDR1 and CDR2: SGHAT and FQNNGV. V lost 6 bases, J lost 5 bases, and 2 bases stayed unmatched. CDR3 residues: CASRGLAGNNEQFF. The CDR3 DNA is TGTGCCAGCAGAGGACTAGCGGGGAACAATGAGCAGTTCTTC.

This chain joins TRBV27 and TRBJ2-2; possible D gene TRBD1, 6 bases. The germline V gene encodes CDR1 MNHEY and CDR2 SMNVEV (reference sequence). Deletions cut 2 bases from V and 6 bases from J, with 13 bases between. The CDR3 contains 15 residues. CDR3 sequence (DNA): TGTGCCAGCAGTTTAGCAGGGGCAATCGCCGGGGAGCTGTTTTTT. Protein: CASSLAGAIAGELFF.

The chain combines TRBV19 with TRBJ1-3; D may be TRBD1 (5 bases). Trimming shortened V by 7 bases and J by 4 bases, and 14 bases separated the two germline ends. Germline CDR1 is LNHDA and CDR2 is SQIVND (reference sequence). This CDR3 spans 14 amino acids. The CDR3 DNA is TGTGCCAGTATGAGACAGTCTTCGGGAAACACCATATATTTT. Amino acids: CASMRQSSGNTIYF.

This CDR3 reads CASSKGQTPTNEKLFF. The CDR3, as DNA: TGTGCCAGCAGTAAAGGACAGACGCCAACTAATGAAAAACTGTTTTTT. The chain has TRBV6-1 and TRBJ1-4; tentative D call: TRBD1 (6 bases). CDR3 size: 16 residues. V lost 5 bases to trimming and J lost 0 bases, with 13 bases between them. Germline loops: CDR1 MNHNS, CDR2 SASEGT.

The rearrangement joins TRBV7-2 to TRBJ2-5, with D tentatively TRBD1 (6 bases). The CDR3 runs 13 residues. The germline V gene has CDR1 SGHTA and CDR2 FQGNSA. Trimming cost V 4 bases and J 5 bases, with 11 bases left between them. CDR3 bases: TGTGCCAGCAGCTCAGGGGACGGGGAGACCCAGTACTTC. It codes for CASSSGDGETQYF.

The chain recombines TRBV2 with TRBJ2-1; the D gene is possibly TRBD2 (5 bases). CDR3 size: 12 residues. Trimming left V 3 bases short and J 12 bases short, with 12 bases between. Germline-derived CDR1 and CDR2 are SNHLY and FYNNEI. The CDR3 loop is CASSDNLAGQFF. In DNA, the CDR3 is TGTGCCAGCAGTGATAATTTGGCGGGGCAGTTCTTC.

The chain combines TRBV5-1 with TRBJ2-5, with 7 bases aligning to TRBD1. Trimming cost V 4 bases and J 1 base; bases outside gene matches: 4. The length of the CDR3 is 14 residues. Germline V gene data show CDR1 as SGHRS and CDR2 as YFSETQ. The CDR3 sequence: CASSLDRVQETQYF. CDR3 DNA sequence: TGCGCCAGCAGCCTTGACAGGGTCCAAGAGACCCAGTACTTC.

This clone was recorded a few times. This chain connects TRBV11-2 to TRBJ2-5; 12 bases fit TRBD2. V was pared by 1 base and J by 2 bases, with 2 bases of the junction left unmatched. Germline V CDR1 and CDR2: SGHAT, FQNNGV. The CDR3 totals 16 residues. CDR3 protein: CASSLGTSGNQETQYF. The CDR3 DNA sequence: TGTGCCAGCAGCTTAGGGACTAGCGGGAATCAAGAGACCCAGTACTTC. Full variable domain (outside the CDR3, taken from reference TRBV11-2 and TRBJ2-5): EAGVAQSPRYKIIEKRQSVAFWCNPISGHATLYWYQQILGQGPKLLIQFQNNGVVDDSQLPKDRFSAERLKGVDSTLKIQPAKLEDSAVYLCASSLGTSGNQETQYFGPGTRLLVL.

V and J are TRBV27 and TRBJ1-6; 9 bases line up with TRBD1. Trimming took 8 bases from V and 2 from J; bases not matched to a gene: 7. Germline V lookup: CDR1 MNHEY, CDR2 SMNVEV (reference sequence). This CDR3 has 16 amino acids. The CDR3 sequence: CASGDRAYTYNSPLHF. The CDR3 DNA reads TGTGCCAGCGGGGACAGGGCCTACACCTATAATTCACCCCTCCACTTT.

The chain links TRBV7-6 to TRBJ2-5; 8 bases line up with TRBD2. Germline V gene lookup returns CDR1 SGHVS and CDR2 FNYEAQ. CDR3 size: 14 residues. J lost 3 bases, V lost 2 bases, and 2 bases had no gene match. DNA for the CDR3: TGTGCCAGCAGCTTACGAGCGGGGGAAGAGACCCAGTACTTC. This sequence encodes CASSLRAGEETQYF. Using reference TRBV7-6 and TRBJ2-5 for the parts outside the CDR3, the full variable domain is GAGVSQSPRYKVTKRGQDVALRCDPISGHVSLYWYRQALGQGPEFLTYFNYEAQQDKSGLPNDRFSAERPEGSISTLTIQRTEQRDSAMYRCASSLRAGEETQYFGPGTRLLVL.

The CDR3 DNA sequence: TGCGCCAGCAGCCAAGGAGGGCCAGGGAACACCGGGGAGCTGTTTTTT. Its protein product is CASSQGGPGNTGELFF. The chain has TRBV4-3 and TRBJ2-2; weak D call: TRBD2 (5 bases). Germline CDR1 LGHNA, CDR2 YSLEER. The V gene lost 1 base and the J gene lost 1 base, with 10 bases spanning the gap. The CDR3 runs to 16 residues.

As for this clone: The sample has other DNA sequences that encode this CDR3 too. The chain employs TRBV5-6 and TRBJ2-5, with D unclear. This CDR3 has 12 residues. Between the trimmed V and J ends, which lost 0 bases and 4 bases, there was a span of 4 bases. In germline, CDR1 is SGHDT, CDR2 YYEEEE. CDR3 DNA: TGTGCCAGCAGCTTGGCCGGAGAGACCCAGTACTTC. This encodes CASSLAGETQYF.

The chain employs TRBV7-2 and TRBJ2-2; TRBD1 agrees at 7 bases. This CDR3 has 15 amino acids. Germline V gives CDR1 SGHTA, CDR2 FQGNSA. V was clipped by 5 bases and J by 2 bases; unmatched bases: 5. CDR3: CASSRDSVNTGELFF. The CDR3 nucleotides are TGTGCCAGCAGCCGGGACAGCGTAAACACCGGGGAGCTGTTTTTT.

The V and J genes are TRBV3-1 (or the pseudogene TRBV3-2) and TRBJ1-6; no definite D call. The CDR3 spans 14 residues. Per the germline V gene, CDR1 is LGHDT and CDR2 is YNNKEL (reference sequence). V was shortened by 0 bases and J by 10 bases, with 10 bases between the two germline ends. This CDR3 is CASSQDMRDSPLHF. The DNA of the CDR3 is TGTGCCAGCAGCCAAGATATGAGAGACTCACCCCTCCACTTT.

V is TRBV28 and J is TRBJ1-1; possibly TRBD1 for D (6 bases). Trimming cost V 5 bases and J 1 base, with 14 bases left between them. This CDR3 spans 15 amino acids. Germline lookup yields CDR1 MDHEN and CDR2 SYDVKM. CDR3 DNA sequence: TGTGCCAGCAGTGGTGGGGGGCAGGAGAACACTGAAGCTTTCTTT. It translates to CASSGGGQENTEAFF.

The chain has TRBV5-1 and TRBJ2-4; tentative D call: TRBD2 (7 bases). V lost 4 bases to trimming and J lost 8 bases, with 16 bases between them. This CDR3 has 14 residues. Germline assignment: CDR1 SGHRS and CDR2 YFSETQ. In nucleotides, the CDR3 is TGCGCCAGCAGCGTGGGCGGGGAGGGGGACATTCAGTACTTC. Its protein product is CASSVGGEGDIQYF. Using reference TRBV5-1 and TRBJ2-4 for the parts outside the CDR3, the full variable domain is KAGVTQTPRYLIKTRGQQVTLSCSPISGHRSVSWYQQTPGQGLQFLFEYFSETQRNKGNFPGRFSGRQFSNSRSEMNVSTLELGDSALYLCASSVGGEGDIQYFGAGTRLSVL.

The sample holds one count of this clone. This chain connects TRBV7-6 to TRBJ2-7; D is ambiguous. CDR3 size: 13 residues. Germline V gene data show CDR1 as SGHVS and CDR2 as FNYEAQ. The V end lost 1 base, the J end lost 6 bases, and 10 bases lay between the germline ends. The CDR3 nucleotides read TGTGCCAGCAGCTTAGGGACGCACGGCGAGCAGTACTTC. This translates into CASSLGTHGEQYF. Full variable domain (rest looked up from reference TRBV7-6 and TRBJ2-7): GAGVSQSPRYKVTKRGQDVALRCDPISGHVSLYWYRQALGQGPEFLTYFNYEAQQDKSGLPNDRFSAERPEGSISTLTIQRTEQRDSAMYRCASSLGTHGEQYFGPGTRLTVT.

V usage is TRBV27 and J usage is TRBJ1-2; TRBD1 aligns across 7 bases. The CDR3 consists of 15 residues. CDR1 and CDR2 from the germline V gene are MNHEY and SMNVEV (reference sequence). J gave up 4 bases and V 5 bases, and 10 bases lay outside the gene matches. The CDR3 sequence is CASSLGQGGIYGYTF. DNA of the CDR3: TGTGCCAGCAGTCTAGGGCAGGGGGGTATCTATGGCTACACCTTC.

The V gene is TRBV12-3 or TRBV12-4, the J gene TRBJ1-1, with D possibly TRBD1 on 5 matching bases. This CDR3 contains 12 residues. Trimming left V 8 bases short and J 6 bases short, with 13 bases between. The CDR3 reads CASRTGGPEAFF. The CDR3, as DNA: TGTGCCAGCCGTACAGGTGGGCCTGAAGCTTTCTTT.

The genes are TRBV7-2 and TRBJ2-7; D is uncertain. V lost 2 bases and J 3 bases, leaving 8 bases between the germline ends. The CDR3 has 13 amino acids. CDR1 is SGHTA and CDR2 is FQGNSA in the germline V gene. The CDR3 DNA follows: TGTGCCAGCAGCTTATCATCGGTCTACGAGCAGTACTTC. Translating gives CASSLSSVYEQYF.

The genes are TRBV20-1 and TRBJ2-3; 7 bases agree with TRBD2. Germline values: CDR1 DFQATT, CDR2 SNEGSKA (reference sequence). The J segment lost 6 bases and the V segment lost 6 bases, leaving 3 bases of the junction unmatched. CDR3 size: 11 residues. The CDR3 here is CSAPLADTQYF. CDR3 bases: TGCAGTGCACCACTAGCGGATACGCAGTATTTT.

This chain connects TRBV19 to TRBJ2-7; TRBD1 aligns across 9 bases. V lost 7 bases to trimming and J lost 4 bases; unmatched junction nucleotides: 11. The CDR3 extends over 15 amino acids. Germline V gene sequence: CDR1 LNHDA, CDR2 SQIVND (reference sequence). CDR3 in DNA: TGTGCCAGTAAATTAACAGGGGGCGCACGGTACGAGCAGTACTTC. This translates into CASKLTGGARYEQYF.

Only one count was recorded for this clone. CDR3 protein: CASRRGGGNYGYTF. The CDR3 DNA follows: TGTGCCAGCAGAAGGGGCGGTGGGAACTATGGCTACACCTTC. The chain carries TRBV6-4 and TRBJ1-2; maybe TRBD1 (5 bases). With 6 bases removed from V and 2 bases from J, the gap between germline ends came to 13 bases. The germline gives CDR1 MRHNA, CDR2 SNTAGT. This CDR3 comprises 14 residues.

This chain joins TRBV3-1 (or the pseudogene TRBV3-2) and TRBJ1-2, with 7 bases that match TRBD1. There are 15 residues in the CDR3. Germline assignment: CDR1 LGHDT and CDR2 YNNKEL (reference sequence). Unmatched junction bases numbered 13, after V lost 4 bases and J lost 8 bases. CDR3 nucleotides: TGTGCCAGCAGCCGGACTGACAGGGAGTGGGGCGGCTACACCTTC. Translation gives CASSRTDREWGGYTF.

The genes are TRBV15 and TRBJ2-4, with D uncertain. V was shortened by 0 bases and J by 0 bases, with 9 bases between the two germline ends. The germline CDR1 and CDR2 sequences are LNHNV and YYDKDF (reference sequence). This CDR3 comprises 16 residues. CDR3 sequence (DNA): TGTGCCACCAGCAGAGATCTGGAGCTAGCCAAAAACATTCAGTACTTC. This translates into CATSRDLELAKNIQYF.

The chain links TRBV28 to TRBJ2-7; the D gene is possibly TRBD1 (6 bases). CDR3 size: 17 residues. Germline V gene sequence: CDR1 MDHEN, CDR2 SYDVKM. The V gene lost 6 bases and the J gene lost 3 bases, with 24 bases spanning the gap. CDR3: CASRRSRVWGRNYEQYF. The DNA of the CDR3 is TGTGCCAGCAGGCGGTCAAGAGTTTGGGGGCGCAACTACGAGCAGTACTTC.